The clone carrying this TCR beta chain was counted many times. The data were obtained in a study of read filtering for tumor transcriptome and immune sequencing. CDR1 SGHRS and CDR2 YFSETQ come from the germline V gene. The CDR3 consists of 18 residues. V lost 4 bases and J lost 0; bases outside the gene matches: 14. From roughly 390 ng of RNA, a library with molecular barcoded alpha/delta and beta/gamma adaptors was made. TCRdb called the reads again in MiXCR, with one record for every CDR3 protein. The sample holds over 25,000 distinct CDR3 sequences, 13% to 15% seen once. Sequencing input: a population of CD138-negative cells sorted from bone marrow. The gene calls are TRBV5-1 and TRBJ2-3; 7 bases line up with TRBD2. The sequence was collected from a donor over 35 with multiple myeloma. The DNA of the CDR3 is TGCGCCAGCAGCCCGACTCTTCTAGCGGAGATTAGCACAGATACGCAGTATTTT. Its translation: CASSPTLLAEISTDTQYF. The complete variable domain, with remaining parts taken from reference TRBV5-1 and TRBJ2-3, reads KAGVTQTPRYLIKTRGQQVTLSCSPISGHRSVSWYQQTPGQGLQFLFEYFSETQRNKGNFPGRFSGRQFSNSRSEMNVSTLELGDSALYLCASSPTLLAEISTDTQYFGPGTRLTVL.